This T cell receptor beta chain was sequenced for a study of blood T cell repertoires in COVID-19. About the study: From T cells, B-cell-depleted T cells, or PBMCs came the material, which was cDNA or gDNA.

At least ten counts were recorded for this clone. The CDR3 is 15 residues long. Germline V lookup: CDR1 MNHEY, CDR2 SMNVEV (reference sequence). J was trimmed by 3 bases and V by 8 bases; bases with no gene match: 11. TCRdb's copy holds only in-frame clones and misses some; the assay was immunoSEQ multiplex PCR. In the table there are approximately 260,000 clones, roughly three quarters of which are singletons. J is TRBJ1-2 and V is TRBV27; 8 bases fit TRBD1. Material: peripheral blood. This receptor was taken from a middle-aged woman with active or convalescent COVID-19. The CDR3 DNA reads TGTGCCAGCGGCACCGGGACAGGAGACCACTATGGCTACACCTTC. Translated: CASGTGTGDHYGYTF.